What follows is one TCR beta chain and its context. Followed over time, Seattle patients had been enrolled while infection was active. The CDR3 extends over 18 amino acids. CDR1 PRHDT and CDR2 FYEKMQ come from the germline V gene (reference sequence). J was trimmed by 4 bases and V by 5 bases; bases with no gene match: 11. The data belong to a study of blood T cell repertoires in COVID-19. Turning to the study itself: Whether acute or convalescent, the COVID-19 samples came from the United States, Italy and Spain.

The authors' processing: The assay estimated nucleated cells by amplifying reference gene primers. Repertoires were generated with immunoSEQ multiplex PCR, while TCRdb's copy carries only in-frame clones and drops some. V, J and clone size were drawn from that table, and D and trimming were deduced from the DNA. There are over 150,000 clones in the sample; about 88% occur only once, and over 15% lies in the top ten. This TCR was sampled from a man between 45 and 60 years old with COVID-19, enrolled during active disease. The genes are TRBV13 and TRBJ2-1; TRBD2 matches at 13 bases. The sequenced material came from peripheral blood. This chain's CDR3 is CASSLTGLAGVVYNEQFF. For the CDR3, the DNA is TGTGCCAGCAGCCTAACCGGACTAGCGGGAGTAGTTTACAATGAGCAGTTCTTC.